This is a list of T cell receptor beta chains from one sample in a study of cytomegalovirus exposure and HLA in healthy donors. Here immunoSEQ multiplex PCR was the method, and the copy in TCRdb shows in-frame clones only, minus some. The table records approximately 110,000 clones, 74% of them present only once. Input material: PBMCs. Receptors were obtained from a man aged 45 to 65 in good health and CMV-seropositive. CDR3s include the opening cysteine and the closing phenylalanine or tryptophan. D genes are given only for firm matches. The listing skips clone size in some rows; elsewhere it reads once, few, many or a size class.

clone size: -
V gene: TRBV11-2
D gene: -
J gene: TRBJ2-7
CDR3 DNA: TGTGCCAGCAGCTTCGGACAAGTCGAGCAGTACTTC
CDR3 protein: CASSFGQVEQYF

clone size: -
V gene: TRBV5-5
D gene: TRBD1
J gene: TRBJ2-5
CDR3 DNA: TGTGCCAGCAGCCTATGGACAGGGGGCAGTGAGACCCAGTACTTC
CDR3 protein: CASSLWTGGSETQYF

clone size: -
V gene: TRBV7-9
D gene: TRBD2
J gene: TRBJ2-1
CDR3 DNA: TGTGCCAGCAGCTTAGGGCCTAGCGGGAGCTACAATGAGCAGTTCTTC
CDR3 protein: CASSLGPSGSYNEQFF

clone size: few
V gene: TRBV7-3
D gene: TRBD1
J gene: TRBJ1-3
CDR3 DNA: TGTGCCAGCAGCTTGGGACAGGGGATCTCTGGAAACACCATATATTTT
CDR3 protein: CASSLGQGISGNTIYF

clone size: -
V gene: TRBV7-2
D gene: TRBD2
J gene: TRBJ2-3
CDR3 DNA: TGTGCCAGCAGCCCCGGGCGGGGGGCCACGGGGGATACGCAGTATTTT
CDR3 protein: CASSPGRGATGDTQYF

clone size: few
V gene: TRBV11-2
D gene: -
J gene: TRBJ2-5
CDR3 DNA: TGTGCCAGCAGCACACAAGAGACCCAGTACTTC
CDR3 protein: CASSTQETQYF

clone size: once
V gene: TRBV5-1
D gene: TRBD2
J gene: TRBJ2-1
CDR3 DNA: TGCGCCAGCAGCCCATATAGCGGGGGCAACAATGAGCAGTTCTTC
CDR3 protein: CASSPYSGGNNEQFF

clone size: -
V gene: TRBV27
D gene: -
J gene: TRBJ2-3
CDR3 DNA: TGTGCCAGCAGTTTAAAGCGCACAGATACGCAGTATTTT
CDR3 protein: CASSLKRTDTQYF

clone size: -
V gene: TRBV5-1
D gene: -
J gene: TRBJ1-2
CDR3 DNA: TGCGCCAGCAGCTTGTATGCAGGGGATTTTGATGGCTACACCTTC
CDR3 protein: CASSLYAGDFDGYTF

clone size: -
V gene: TRBV4-1
D gene: TRBD2
J gene: TRBJ2-3
CDR3 DNA: TGCGCCAGCAGCCAAGAGAGGAGGCTAGCGGGCCGCACAAATACGCAGTATTTT
CDR3 protein: CASSQERRLAGRTNTQYF

clone size: -
V gene: TRBV9
D gene: TRBD2
J gene: TRBJ2-1
CDR3 DNA: TGTGCCAGCAGCGTACGACTAGCGGGAGACAATGAGCAGTTCTTC
CDR3 protein: CASSVRLAGDNEQFF

clone size: -
V gene: TRBV28
D gene: -
J gene: TRBJ1-5
CDR3 DNA: TGTGCCAGCAGTCCTTTGGGAGAAGGGCAGCCCCAGCATTTT
CDR3 protein: CASSPLGEGQPQHF

clone size: -
V gene: TRBV5-1
D gene: -
J gene: TRBJ1-3
CDR3 DNA: TGCGCCAGCAGCTTGGGAGTGGTAAGCTCTGGAAACACCATATATTTT
CDR3 protein: CASSLGVVSSGNTIYF

clone size: medium-sized
V gene: TRBV7-9
D gene: TRBD2
J gene: TRBJ2-5
CDR3 DNA: TGTGCCAGCAGCCCTTCGACTAGCGGGTACCTACAAGAGACCCAGTACTTC
CDR3 protein: CASSPSTSGYLQETQYF